This TCR beta chain emerged from a study of T cell repertoires in cytomegalovirus infection. As for the study in general: Public TCR beta signatures provided an indication of both CMV infection and a matching HLA type.

The CDR3 consists of 12 residues. Per germline, CDR1 SGHNT and CDR2 YYREEE (reference sequence). Trimming took 0 bases from V and 8 from J, leaving 8 bases between them. TCRdb re-derived calls from the reads in MiXCR, one entry per CDR3 protein. The sample carries 300,000 or so distinct CDR3 sequences, roughly 25% recorded once. This chain joins TRBV5-4 and TRBJ1-2; no clear D. The source material was PBMCs. The sequence was obtained from a human donor in good health (CMV status not recorded). Some clones in this sample may be carry-over from other donors' samples. The CDR3 DNA reads TGTGCCAGCAGCTTGGTTGGGAGCGGCTACACCTTC. Its translation is CASSLVGSGYTF. Supplemented by reference TRBV5-4 and TRBJ1-2, the full variable domain reads ETGVTQSPTHLIKTRGQQVTLRCSSQSGHNTVSWYQQALGQGPQFIFQYYREEENGRGNFPPRFSGLQFPNYSSELNVNALELDDSALYLCASSLVGSGYTFGSGTRLTVV.